The entry below describes one T cell receptor beta chain. This sample stems from a study of blood T cell repertoires in COVID-19. Whole-study context: From the United States, Italy and Spain came samples of acute and convalescent COVID-19.

This CDR3 is 14 amino acids long. V gave up 7 bases and J gave up 7 bases; unmatched junction bases: 9. From germline, CDR1 is SGHVS and CDR2 FQNEAQ. Authors' analysis steps: Reference gene primer amplification yielded estimated nucleated cell counts. The table came from immunoSEQ multiplex PCR; TCRdb's copy has only in-frame clones and leaves some out. D and trimming come from the DNA, and the V and J calls and clone size come from that table. This table has just over 250,000 clones, about 89% appearing once. The chain uses TRBV7-8 and TRBJ2-1; 8 positions match TRBD2. The sequencing input was peripheral blood. This TCR derives from a man aged 40-49 years who had recovered from COVID-19. This chain's CDR3 is CASTSTSGGNEQFF. CDR3 in DNA: TGTGCCAGCACGTCCACTAGCGGTGGAAATGAGCAGTTCTTC. The full variable domain, in which reference TRBV7-8 and TRBJ2-1 provide the parts outside the CDR3, is GAGVSQSPRYKVAKRGQDVALRCDPISGHVSLFWYQQALGQGPEFLTYFQNEAQLDKSGLPSDRFFAERPEGSVSTLKIQRTQQEDSAVYLCASTSTSGGNEQFFGPGTRLTVL.